The 28 T cell receptor beta chains below all came from one sample that was sequenced in a study of cytomegalovirus exposure and HLA in healthy donors. Sequencing was performed with immunoSEQ multiplex PCR; in TCRdb, only in-frame clones are kept and a portion is missing. This table has some 130,000 clones, approximately 84% appearing once. What was sequenced was PBMCs. The source is a man younger than 45 in good health and CMV-seropositive.

V gene TRBV7-9 combines with J gene TRBJ1-4; 7 bases are a match to TRBD1. The CDR3 has 14 residues. Germline CDR1 reads SEHNR; CDR2 reads FQNEAQ (reference sequence). V lost 5 bases, J lost 4 bases, and 4 bases stayed unmatched. The CDR3 DNA reads TGTGCCAGCAGCCACGACAGGGTTAATGAAAAACTGTTTTTT. This encodes CASSHDRVNEKLFF.

The gene calls are TRBV7-9 and TRBJ2-4, with TRBD1 identical over 7 bases. Germline loops: CDR1 SEHNR, CDR2 FQNEAQ (reference sequence). The CDR3 has 18 amino acids. The V gene end was trimmed by 1 base and the J gene end by 1 base; junction bases not matched to a gene: 10. CDR3 residues: CASSLVGQMGEAKNIQYF. The CDR3, as DNA: TGTGCCAGCAGCTTAGTGGGACAGATGGGTGAGGCCAAAAACATTCAGTACTTC.

This sequence joins TRBV9 and TRBJ2-5, with TRBD2 matching 7 bases. Germline V gives CDR1 SGDLS, CDR2 YYNGEE. The CDR3 has 15 amino acids. V shed 1 base, J shed 5 bases, and the junction held 8 bases outside the gene matches. The CDR3 sequence is CASSVRGAGGETQYF. The CDR3 DNA reads TGTGCCAGCAGCGTAAGGGGAGCCGGGGGGGAGACCCAGTACTTC.

This sequence joins TRBV6-5 and TRBJ2-1; 12 nucleotides match TRBD1. This CDR3 contains 16 residues. J gave up 8 bases and V 3 bases, and 8 bases lay outside the gene matches. Germline loops: CDR1 MNHEY, CDR2 SVGAGI. In DNA, the CDR3 is TGTGCCAGCAGTTATACCGGGACAGGGGGCTGGGATGAGCAGTTCTTC. This codes for CASSYTGTGGWDEQFF.

This clone has more than one count but fewer than ten. The junction differs from germline at one of its ends, possibly a read error. The chain is built from TRBV30 and TRBJ2-3, with D unresolved. CDR1 and CDR2 (germline): GTSNPN, SVGIG (reference sequence). CDR3 size: 11 residues. In DNA form, the CDR3 reads TGCGGCACTATTACCACAGATACGCAGTATTTT. Translation gives CGTITTDTQYF. Complete variable domain (other parts from reference TRBV30 and TRBJ2-3): SQTIHQWPATLVQPVGSPLSLECTVEGTSNPNLYWYRQAAGRGLQLLFYSVGIGQISSEVPQNLSASRPQDRQFILSSKKLLLSDSGFYLCGTITTDTQYFGPGTRLTVL.

This sequence joins TRBV7-9 and TRBJ1-2, with D possibly being TRBD1 (5 bases). Trimming removed 3 bases at V and 1 base at J, with 12 bases between. The CDR3 sequence is 15 residues long. Germline V lookup: CDR1 SEHNR, CDR2 FQNEAQ (reference sequence). This CDR3 is CASSFSDTINYGYTF. The CDR3 DNA is TGTGCCAGCAGCTTTTCGGACACCATTAACTATGGCTACACCTTC.

The J gene is TRBJ2-7, the V gene TRBV7-9; D is possibly TRBD1 (5 bases). CDR1 SEHNR and CDR2 FQNEAQ come from the germline V gene (reference sequence). Trimming removed 4 bases from V and 0 bases from J, with 13 bases in between. The CDR3 totals 15 residues. CDR3 bases: TGTGCCAGCAGCTCGGCGGACACAAGCTCCTACGAGCAGTACTTC. It codes for CASSSADTSSYEQYF.

The V and J genes are TRBV30 and TRBJ2-5; D gene ambiguous. This CDR3 is built from 11 residues. V was cut by 2 bases and J by 3 bases, with 4 bases left in between. Looked up from germline, CDR1 is GTSNPN and CDR2 is SVGIG (reference sequence). The CDR3 sequence: CAWSIEETQYF. CDR3 DNA: TGTGCCTGGAGTATAGAAGAGACCCAGTACTTC.

V usage is TRBV5-4 and J usage is TRBJ2-5, with D perhaps TRBD1 (6 bases). Trimming cost V 3 bases and J 2 bases, with 11 bases left between them. Germline V gene sequence: CDR1 SGHNT, CDR2 YYREEE (reference sequence). The CDR3 is made up of 14 amino acids. Here the CDR3 DNA reads TGTGCCAGCAGCTCACAGGGCAGACAAGAGACCCAGTACTTC. Amino acids: CASSSQGRQETQYF.

The rearrangement links TRBV29-1 to TRBJ2-3; perhaps TRBD2 as D (6 bases). Per germline, CDR1 SQVTM and CDR2 ANQGSEA. Trimming removed 3 bases at V and 0 bases at J, with 13 bases between. This CDR3 has 15 residues. The CDR3 region is CSVERAGPSTDTQYF. CDR3 bases: TGCAGCGTTGAGCGGGCGGGACCGAGCACAGATACGCAGTATTTT.

This CDR3 reads CASTPRGRGNYGYTF. The CDR3 DNA follows: TGTGCCAGCACTCCAAGGGGCAGGGGAAACTATGGCTACACCTTC. The chain recombines TRBV5-6 with TRBJ1-2; weak D call: TRBD1 (6 bases). Germline CDR1 SGHDT, CDR2 YYEEEE. Trimming took 6 bases from V and 2 from J, leaving 17 bases between them. This CDR3 has 15 residues.

The chain combines TRBV28 with TRBJ1-1; 8 bases fit TRBD1. This CDR3 has 15 residues. Germline V gene data show CDR1 as MDHEN and CDR2 as SYDVKM. V shed 5 bases, J shed 4 bases, and the junction held 9 bases outside the gene matches. This CDR3 reads CASSTPDRGATEAFF. The DNA for the CDR3 is TGTGCCAGCAGTACCCCCGACAGGGGTGCCACTGAAGCTTTCTTT.

This chain uses TRBV14 with TRBJ1-5; possible D gene TRBD1, 5 bases. Germline V gene sequence: CDR1 SGHDN, CDR2 FVKESK. V dropped 2 bases and J dropped 5 bases, with 10 bases sitting between them. The CDR3 is 14 residues long. The CDR3 DNA reads TGTGCCAGCAGCCAATGGGGGGGGGATCAGCCCCAGCATTTT. Protein product: CASSQWGGDQPQHF.

The chain joins TRBV7-3 to TRBJ2-2; D is ambiguous. The germline V gene has CDR1 SGHTA and CDR2 FQGTGA. The V end was cut by 5 bases, the J end by 6 bases, with 10 bases between. The CDR3 extends over 13 amino acids. DNA of the CDR3: TGTGCCAGCAGCCCCGGTATGGCCGGGGAGCTGTTTTTT. Encoded protein: CASSPGMAGELFF.

This sequence joins TRBV11-2 and TRBJ1-1, with D perhaps matching TRBD1 (6 bases). This CDR3 comprises 12 residues. V was cut by 7 bases and J by 3 bases, with 9 bases left in between. In germline, CDR1 is SGHAT, CDR2 FQNNGV. CDR3 DNA: TGTGCCAGCACCCACAGGGACACTGAAGCTTTCTTT. Its translation is CASTHRDTEAFF.

V is TRBV29-1 and J is TRBJ2-1, with D unclear. Germline lookup yields CDR1 SQVTM and CDR2 ANQGSEA. The CDR3 loop spans 12 amino acids. V lost 2 bases and J lost 3, with 5 bases in between. This chain's CDR3 is CSVEQNYNEQFF. DNA for the CDR3: TGCAGCGTTGAACAAAACTACAATGAGCAGTTCTTC.

The rearrangement uses TRBV28 and TRBJ1-5; 10 bases map to TRBD1. This CDR3 spans 13 amino acids. Looked up from germline, CDR1 is MDHEN and CDR2 is SYDVKM. Trimming at V came to 5 bases and at J to 14 bases, leaving 9 bases not matched to a gene. Here the CDR3 DNA reads TGTGCCAGCAGTGTTACACCGGGACAGGGGAAGCATTTT. It is translated as CASSVTPGQGKHF.

The chain recombines TRBV6-1 with TRBJ2-7; tentatively, D is TRBD1 (6 bases). The CDR3 consists of 14 residues. CDR1 is MNHNS and CDR2 is SASEGT in the germline V gene. V lost 6 bases, J lost 2 bases, and 14 bases lay in between. For the CDR3, the DNA is TGTGCCAGCAGACCCGGGACAAATACCTACGAGCAGTACTTC. This codes for CASRPGTNTYEQYF.

This clone has just a few counts. The chain carries TRBV18 and TRBJ1-2; D is perhaps TRBD1 (6 bases). Germline assignment: CDR1 KGHSH and CDR2 LQKENI. The CDR3 spans 14 residues. The germline V and J ends were trimmed by 3 bases and 2 bases, with 10 bases remaining between them. The CDR3 here is CASSPSGANYGYTF. The CDR3 DNA reads as TGTGCCAGCTCACCCTCAGGGGCGAACTATGGCTACACCTTC.

This clone has a handful of counts. This chain connects TRBV27 to TRBJ1-2, with D possibly matching TRBD1 (5 bases). This CDR3 has 14 residues. V lost 6 bases to trimming and J lost 0 bases, with 11 bases between them. Looked up from germline, CDR1 is MNHEY and CDR2 is SMNVEV (reference sequence). CDR3 nucleotide sequence: TGTGCCAGCAGGGCGACAGCCGCTAACTATGGCTACACCTTC. It encodes CASRATAANYGYTF.

The chain joins TRBV23-1 to TRBJ2-5; 7 nucleotides match TRBD1. TRBV23-1 is flagged as an ORF with uncertain function. V trimming: 2 bases; J trimming: 2 bases; junction bases outside the gene matches: 5. This CDR3 has 15 residues. The CDR3 DNA follows: TGCGCCAGCAGTCAACTCTGGGACAGTCAAGAGACCCAGTACTTC. It yields the protein CASSQLWDSQETQYF.

This clone was seen a handful of times. The V and J genes are TRBV7-6 and TRBJ1-2; D perhaps matches TRBD1 (5 bases). The germline CDR1 and CDR2 sequences are SGHVS and FNYEAQ. Trimming left V 5 bases short and J 1 base short, with 11 bases between. The CDR3 consists of 14 residues. The CDR3 nucleotides are TGTGCCAGCAGCCCAACCGACAGTAACTATGGCTACACCTTC. This encodes CASSPTDSNYGYTF.

This clone was found a few times. The V call is TRBV2, the J call TRBJ1-2; 9 nucleotides agree with TRBD1. The CDR3 contains 12 residues. J lost 7 bases, V lost 6 bases, and 3 bases had no gene match. CDR1 and CDR2 from the germline V gene are SNHLY and FYNNEI. The CDR3 spells CASRGQGGGYTF. The CDR3 DNA is TGTGCCAGCAGGGGACAGGGCGGTGGCTACACCTTC. The complete variable domain, with remaining parts taken from reference TRBV2 and TRBJ1-2, reads EPEVTQTPSHQVTQMGQEVILRCVPISNHLYFYWYRQILGQKVEFLVSFYNNEISEKSEIFDDQFSVERPDGSNFTLKIRSTKLEDSAMYFCASRGQGGGYTFGSGTRLTVV.

The chain combines TRBV9 with TRBJ2-7; tentatively, D is TRBD2 (7 bases). Trimming shortened V by 5 bases and J by 2 bases, and 14 bases separated the two germline ends. From germline, CDR1 is SGDLS and CDR2 YYNGEE. The CDR3 consists of 14 residues. For the CDR3, the DNA is TGTGCCAGCAGTCTTTGGGGGGGGCCCTACGAGCAGTACTTC. Protein sequence: CASSLWGGPYEQYF.

V is TRBV6-4 and J is TRBJ2-7; D remains unclear. This CDR3 spans 11 amino acids. V lost 4 bases and J 6 bases, leaving 7 bases between the germline ends. The germline gives CDR1 MRHNA, CDR2 SNTAGT. The DNA for the CDR3 is TGTGCCAGCAGTGTGAGAGGCGAGCAGTACTTC. This encodes CASSVRGEQYF.

This clone appeared a few times. V and J are TRBV7-9 and TRBJ1-2; D is possibly TRBD1 (6 bases). V lost 9 bases, J lost 3 bases, and 11 bases lay in between. Germline V CDR1 and CDR2: SEHNR, FQNEAQ (reference sequence). The CDR3 totals 12 residues. The CDR3 DNA reads as TGTGCCAGTCGGGGGGGCGACTATGGCTACACCTTC. Protein: CASRGGDYGYTF.

The V call is TRBV27, the J call TRBJ2-7, with TRBD2 as a possible D gene (6 bases). Germline V gene data show CDR1 as MNHEY and CDR2 as SMNVEV (reference sequence). V lost 3 bases and J lost 3, with 12 bases in between. This CDR3 has 14 residues. CDR3 sequence (DNA): TGTGCCAGCAGTTTTCTGGGGGGAGGCTACGAGCAGTACTTC. This gives the protein CASSFLGGGYEQYF.

The chain is built from TRBV7-9 and TRBJ1-1, with 7 bases lining up with TRBD1. Trimming took 1 base from V and 1 from J; bases not matched to a gene: 3. This CDR3 has 15 residues. Per the germline V gene, CDR1 is SEHNR and CDR2 is FQNEAQ (reference sequence). This CDR3 reads CASSLVQGPNTEAFF. CDR3 bases: TGTGCCAGCAGCTTAGTACAGGGGCCGAACACTGAAGCTTTCTTT.